This TCR beta chain was sequenced during a study of shared clonotypes between healthy human individuals (dated by TCRdb to about 2020). As for the study more broadly: The cohort comprised two women and a few men aged 18 to 49 years. For each donor, CD4 naive and CD4 memory were each run on three plates, CD8 naive on two plates, and CD8 memory on one plate. Blood TCR repertoires of roughly five healthy adults were deeply sequenced to estimate repertoire size and the extent of clonotype sharing between individuals. Libraries were prepared and TCR repertoires were sequenced by different laboratories using diverse techniques, in order to increase sequencing depth and limit assay-specific biases. Leukapheresis yielded between about 0.8 and 9.5 billion PBMCs per donor.

CD8 naive samples consisted of CD45RO-negative cells that were positively selected for CCR7, yielding a CD45RA+CCR7+ population without TemRA cells. Donors were healthy HIV-negative adults with no recently reported acute infections or vaccinations. Only Caucasian adults living in Nashville, Tennessee, USA were represented among the donors. After blood collection by leukapheresis, PBMCs were isolated using Ficoll-Histopaque density gradient centrifugation and then cryopreserved in the vapor phase of liquid nitrogen. Analytical flow cytometry was used to check the purity and quantity of every magnetically sorted T cell population. Each sorted fraction had its genomic DNA isolated and then quantified by UV absorbance on a Nanodrop 2000c. The investigation overall reported the following: Compared with non-shared clonotypes, clonotypes shared by all four sorted-subset donors had higher generation probabilities. Rarefaction of sorted-subset datasets indicated incomplete sequencing despite the large sequencing depth. Based on pairwise subsampling, the degree of clonotype sharing among donors was expected to be affected by sequencing depth. Sharing across a handful of donors was observed for 4.5% to 6.5% of naive CD4, under 4% of naive CD8, 2% to 2.5% of memory CD4, and 0.4% of memory CD8 clonotypes. The genetic and exposure-history diversity represented was limited by the small number of donors. Estimated clonotype richness was generally larger for naive than for memory subsets. Only blood was sampled, and tissue TCR repertoires likely differ from those in blood.

In this sample, this clone turned up a few times. No antigen is known for it. Per-base quality was not reported, and no clone a single base away is much larger than it. Taken from cysteine to phenylalanine, the CDR3 has 15 residues. Left in the record is the CDR3 DNA by itself, 45 bases read in frame from the first base. Cut back by 3 bases and 7 bases, the V and J ends lie 16 bases apart. CDR1 and CDR2 are read off the germline V gene as LGHNA and YSLEER. Using the deep immunoSEQ assay, TCR CDR3 regions were amplified from genomic DNA by multiplex PCR. Extracted genomic DNA from each cell subset was spread evenly across all wells of several immunoSEQ 96-well plates, with each plate serving as a replicate. For sorted subsets, 200 to 250 ng of genomic DNA, equivalent to 25,000 to 35,000 T cell genomes, went into each replicate PCR. The purified libraries were quantified using a Qubit 3.0 fluorometer, sized with a Bioanalyzer 2100, and then quantified again using the KAPA Library Quantification kit. Each immunoSEQ 96-well plate was sequenced on its own single-read 150-cycle Illumina NextSeq 550 flow cell. As for how the authors treated the data: The immunoSEQ output contained only junctional sequences without quality scores, so filtering could not match that applied to full-length reads. Sequences were annotated with PyIR, a Python wrapper for IgBLAST v1.9, using IMGT germline references to assign V/J genes and CDR3. Reads were removed for weak V/J assignments (E-value above 1e-6), missing CDR3, stop codons, out-of-frame junctions, or ambiguous translated residues. V3J clonotypes were defined by identical inferred V gene, J gene, and CDR3 amino acid sequence. To compute the percentage overlap between repertoires, the number of shared unique clonotypes was divided by the size of the smaller repertoire. Three approaches were used to assess repertoire richness: RTK rarefaction, the Chao1 estimator, and Recon v2.1 estimates of unobserved clonotypes. For all TCRbeta clonotypes obtained by the gDNA method from a handful of donors, generation probabilities were computed with OLGA. TCRdb obtained this table from immuneACCESS and retained in-frame rearrangements with V and J assigned. These tables miss some clones; where compared with another copy, unresolved V genes account for less than half of the shortfall, and the remainder is unexplained. V and J calls and clone size are those listed in that table; D and trimming were worked out from the DNA. The sample table shows about 870,000 clones, and roughly 92% are seen once. The ten largest clonotypes hold approximately 25% of the sample.

The V and J segments used are TRBV4-3 and TRBJ2-1; no D gene can be assigned with confidence. Material for sequencing was naive CD8+ T cells sorted from blood. This specimen's cell subset or site label, interpreted: CD45RA+CCR7+. The TCR comes from a man under 40 in good health. The CDR3 amino acid sequence is: CASSHTLSRGNEQFF. The nucleotide sequence reads TGCGCCAGCAGCCATACTCTATCTCGAGGTAATGAGCAGTTCTTC.